The rows below give T cell receptor beta chains drawn from one sample of a study of cytomegalovirus exposure and HLA in healthy donors. Repertoires were generated with immunoSEQ multiplex PCR, while TCRdb's copy carries only in-frame clones and drops some. The table has 120,000 or so clones, roughly 84% seen once. The sample consisted of PBMCs. Receptor source: a man in his thirties or forties in good health and CMV-seropositive. Both conserved end residues are part of each CDR3. Fields, in order: V gene, CDR3 length, D gene, J gene, clone size, CDR3 DNA, CDR3 protein. The D gene is left open where the match is weak. Where a row states a size, it is once, few, many or the class of an expanded clone; other rows omit it.

v_gene: TRBV11-3
len: 14
d_gene: -
j_gene: TRBJ2-7
abundance: -
CDR3nt: TGTGCCAGCAGCTCTGGGGGCTCGCTCTACGAGCAGTACTTC
CDR3aa: CASSSGGSLYEQYF

v_gene: TRBV5-5
len: 16
d_gene: -
j_gene: TRBJ1-1
abundance: -
CDR3nt: TGTGCCAGCAGCTTGTATGCGGATGCGAGGAGCACTGAAGCTTTCTTT
CDR3aa: CASSLYADARSTEAFF

v_gene: TRBV6-5
len: 11
d_gene: -
j_gene: TRBJ1-1
abundance: -
CDR3nt: TGTGCCAGCAGTTCTGCGCGTGAAGCTTTCTTT
CDR3aa: CASSSAREAFF

v_gene: TRBV4-1
len: 15
d_gene: -
j_gene: TRBJ2-7
abundance: -
CDR3nt: TGCGCCAGCAGCCCCCCTGCCACAGCCACCTACGAGCAGTACTTC
CDR3aa: CASSPPATATYEQYF

v_gene: TRBV11-2
len: 15
d_gene: -
j_gene: TRBJ1-2
abundance: -
CDR3nt: TGTGCCAGCAGCTTAAGTCCGGGGAATAACTATGGCTACACCTTC
CDR3aa: CASSLSPGNNYGYTF

v_gene: TRBV11-2
len: 14
d_gene: TRBD2
j_gene: TRBJ2-5
abundance: -
CDR3nt: TGTGCCAGCAGCCCAGGACTAGCGGTGGAGACCCAGTACTTC
CDR3aa: CASSPGLAVETQYF

v_gene: TRBV11-2
len: 14
d_gene: TRBD1
j_gene: TRBJ2-7
abundance: -
CDR3nt: TGTGCCAGCAGCTACCGACAGGGCTACTACGAGCAGTACTTC
CDR3aa: CASSYRQGYYEQYF

v_gene: TRBV30
len: 13
d_gene: -
j_gene: TRBJ1-4
abundance: -
CDR3nt: TGTGCCTGTCACAGGGAAGTTAATGAAAAACTGTTTTTT
CDR3aa: CACHREVNEKLFF

v_gene: TRBV11-2
len: 14
d_gene: -
j_gene: TRBJ1-2
abundance: once
CDR3nt: TGTGCCAGCAGCCGACTGCGGGCCGTTAATGGCTACACCTTC
CDR3aa: CASSRLRAVNGYTF

v_gene: TRBV7-9
len: 15
d_gene: TRBD2
j_gene: TRBJ2-3
abundance: -
CDR3nt: TGTGCCAGCAGCTATGCGGGGGGGGCCACAGATACGCAGTATTTT
CDR3aa: CASSYAGGATDTQYF

v_gene: TRBV29-1
len: 12
d_gene: TRBD1
j_gene: TRBJ1-2
abundance: -
CDR3nt: TGCAGCTACAGGGGGCCCTACTATGGCTACACCTTC
CDR3aa: CSYRGPYYGYTF

v_gene: TRBV2
len: 15
d_gene: TRBD1
j_gene: TRBJ1-4
abundance: -
CDR3nt: TGTGCCAGCAGTGTAAAGGACAGGGCTAATGAAAAACTGTTTTTT
CDR3aa: CASSVKDRANEKLFF

v_gene: TRBV15
len: 14
d_gene: -
j_gene: TRBJ2-7
abundance: -
CDR3nt: TGTGCCACCAGCAGAGGAGGTCATGGCTACGAGCAGTACTTC
CDR3aa: CATSRGGHGYEQYF

v_gene: TRBV10-3
len: 14
d_gene: TRBD1
j_gene: TRBJ1-4
abundance: -
CDR3nt: TGTGCCATCAGGAACGACAGGGCGAATGAAAAACTGTTTTTT
CDR3aa: CAIRNDRANEKLFF

v_gene: TRBV25-1
len: 15
d_gene: TRBD1
j_gene: TRBJ2-3
abundance: -
CDR3nt: TGTGCCAGCAGTGATACAGGGGCTGGCACAGATACGCAGTATTTT
CDR3aa: CASSDTGAGTDTQYF

v_gene: TRBV7-6
len: 15
d_gene: TRBD1
j_gene: TRBJ2-3
abundance: -
CDR3nt: TGTGCCAGCAGCCCAGCTCAGGGGGTCACAGATACGCAGTATTTT
CDR3aa: CASSPAQGVTDTQYF

v_gene: TRBV7-3
len: 17
d_gene: TRBD1
j_gene: TRBJ2-3
abundance: -
CDR3nt: TGTGCCAGCAGCCCGGACAGGGAGTCCTTTAGCACAGATACGCAGTATTTT
CDR3aa: CASSPDRESFSTDTQYF

v_gene: TRBV6-6
len: 15
d_gene: -
j_gene: TRBJ2-6
abundance: -
CDR3nt: TGTGCCAGCAGTTCCTCCGGGATAGGGGCCAACGTCCTGACTTTC
CDR3aa: CASSSSGIGANVLTF

v_gene: TRBV6-6
len: 13
d_gene: -
j_gene: TRBJ1-2
abundance: -
CDR3nt: TGTGCCAGCAGTGACGGGACATACGGTGGCTACACCTTC
CDR3aa: CASSDGTYGGYTF

v_gene: TRBV4-3
len: 14
d_gene: -
j_gene: TRBJ2-3
abundance: -
CDR3nt: TGCGCCAGCAGCGAGCTAGTTAGCACAGATACGCAGTATTTT
CDR3aa: CASSELVSTDTQYF

v_gene: TRBV2
len: 13
d_gene: -
j_gene: TRBJ1-2
abundance: few
CDR3nt: TGTGCCAGCAGTGAAGACAGTAGTATGGGCTACACCTTC
CDR3aa: CASSEDSSMGYTF

v_gene: TRBV7-3
len: 13
d_gene: -
j_gene: TRBJ2-3
abundance: -
CDR3nt: TGTGCCAGCAGCTTGTGGGCTGCAGATACGCAGTATTTT
CDR3aa: CASSLWAADTQYF

v_gene: TRBV28
len: 12
d_gene: -
j_gene: TRBJ1-1
abundance: -
CDR3nt: TGTGCCAGCAGGTCCATGAACACTGAAGCTTTCTTT
CDR3aa: CASRSMNTEAFF

v_gene: TRBV10-2
len: 11
d_gene: -
j_gene: TRBJ2-7
abundance: -
CDR3nt: TGCGCCAGCAGCAATTCCTACGAGCAGTACTTC
CDR3aa: CASSNSYEQYF

v_gene: TRBV10-3
len: 14
d_gene: -
j_gene: TRBJ1-6
abundance: -
CDR3nt: TGTGCCATCAGTGAGTCCGGGTATAATTCACCCCTCCACTTT
CDR3aa: CAISESGYNSPLHF

v_gene: TRBV13
len: 17
d_gene: TRBD1
j_gene: TRBJ1-6
abundance: -
CDR3nt: TGTGCCAGCAGCTTATTTGGAACGACAGGGGGTAATTCACCCCTCCACTTT
CDR3aa: CASSLFGTTGGNSPLHF

v_gene: TRBV5-5
len: 15
d_gene: -
j_gene: TRBJ2-7
abundance: -
CDR3nt: TGTGCCAGCAGCTTGGTGGTGGGCCTCTCCTACGAGCAGTACTTC
CDR3aa: CASSLVVGLSYEQYF

v_gene: TRBV13
len: 13
d_gene: -
j_gene: TRBJ2-7
abundance: -
CDR3nt: TGTGCCAGCAGCTCCGCAGTCTCCTACGAGCAGTACTTC
CDR3aa: CASSSAVSYEQYF

v_gene: TRBV4-2
len: 16
d_gene: TRBD2
j_gene: TRBJ2-2
abundance: -
CDR3nt: TGTGCCAGCAGCCCAAATCAGCGGGGGTGGACCGGGGAGCTGTTTTTT
CDR3aa: CASSPNQRGWTGELFF

v_gene: TRBV9
len: 16
d_gene: TRBD1
j_gene: TRBJ1-4
abundance: -
CDR3nt: TGTGCCAGCAGCACCTCGACAGGGGCGGCGGGTGAAAAACTGTTTTTT
CDR3aa: CASSTSTGAAGEKLFF

v_gene: TRBV5-5
len: 15
d_gene: TRBD1
j_gene: TRBJ1-1
abundance: -
CDR3nt: TGTGCCAGCAGCTTGGAGGGGGGGACAGGCACTGAAGCTTTCTTT
CDR3aa: CASSLEGGTGTEAFF

v_gene: TRBV28
len: 11
d_gene: -
j_gene: TRBJ1-1
abundance: few
CDR3nt: TGTGCCAGCAGTCCCGGACTGGGAGCTTTCTTT
CDR3aa: CASSPGLGAFF

v_gene: TRBV29-1
len: 16
d_gene: TRBD2
j_gene: TRBJ2-3
abundance: -
CDR3nt: TGCAGCGTCGATCCCCTACTAGCGGGGGGGGCAGATACGCAGTATTTT
CDR3aa: CSVDPLLAGGADTQYF

v_gene: TRBV2
len: 15
d_gene: -
j_gene: TRBJ2-3
abundance: once
CDR3nt: TGTGCCAGCGCCAGACTAGTATTAATGACAGATACGCAGTATTTT
CDR3aa: CASARLVLMTDTQYF

v_gene: TRBV4-1
len: 15
d_gene: -
j_gene: TRBJ2-7
abundance: -
CDR3nt: TGCGCCAGCAGCCAAGCGGTACAGCTAAACTACGAGCAGTACTTC
CDR3aa: CASSQAVQLNYEQYF

v_gene: TRBV5-6
len: 14
d_gene: -
j_gene: TRBJ2-7
abundance: -
CDR3nt: TGTGCCAGCAGCTCAAGCCTTGATGACTACGAGCAGTACTTC
CDR3aa: CASSSSLDDYEQYF

v_gene: TRBV12-2
len: 18
d_gene: -
j_gene: TRBJ1-2
abundance: many
CDR3nt: TGTGCAAGTCGCTTAGCGCGGGACAGGGTAATCCGTAACTATGGCTACACCTTC
CDR3aa: CASRLARDRVIRNYGYTF

v_gene: TRBV9
len: 19
d_gene: TRBD2
j_gene: TRBJ2-2
abundance: -
CDR3nt: TGTGCCAGCAGCGTGTCGGAGGGACTAGCGGGCTGGAACACCGGGGAGCTGTTTTTT
CDR3aa: CASSVSEGLAGWNTGELFF

v_gene: TRBV4-3
len: 16
d_gene: -
j_gene: TRBJ1-1
abundance: -
CDR3nt: TGCGCCAGCAGCCAAGCTCTAAAACCGATGAACACTGAAGCTTTCTTT
CDR3aa: CASSQALKPMNTEAFF

v_gene: TRBV15
len: 14
d_gene: -
j_gene: TRBJ2-7
abundance: -
CDR3nt: TGTGCCACCAGCAGACCGATGAAGCGGTACGAGCAGTACTTC
CDR3aa: CATSRPMKRYEQYF

v_gene: TRBV7-8
len: 12
d_gene: -
j_gene: TRBJ1-1
abundance: -
CDR3nt: TGTGCCAGCTCCCCGGGAGACACTGAAGCTTTCTTT
CDR3aa: CASSPGDTEAFF

v_gene: TRBV5-6
len: 15
d_gene: -
j_gene: TRBJ2-3
abundance: -
CDR3nt: TGTGCCAGCAGCTTGCACAGGGTAGGCACAGATACGCAGTATTTT
CDR3aa: CASSLHRVGTDTQYF

v_gene: TRBV18
len: 16
d_gene: -
j_gene: TRBJ1-5
abundance: once
CDR3nt: TGTGCCAGCTCACCACCGAGCGGGGTAGGTAATCAGCCCCAGCATTTT
CDR3aa: CASSPPSGVGNQPQHF

v_gene: TRBV4-3
len: 16
d_gene: TRBD1
j_gene: TRBJ1-2
abundance: -
CDR3nt: TGCGCCAGCAGCCAAGACTACACAGGGGGCGAATATGGCTACACCTTC
CDR3aa: CASSQDYTGGEYGYTF

v_gene: TRBV21-1
len: 17
d_gene: -
j_gene: TRBJ2-7
abundance: -
CDR3nt: TGTGCCAGCAGCGCAGTTTTGGACAGGGTATTCGCCTACGAGCAGTACTTC
CDR3aa: CASSAVLDRVFAYEQYF

v_gene: TRBV11-3
len: 15
d_gene: TRBD1
j_gene: TRBJ2-7
abundance: -
CDR3nt: TGTGCCAGCAGCCTAGAGGGGGCCCTCCTTTACGAGCAGTACTTC
CDR3aa: CASSLEGALLYEQYF

v_gene: TRBV25-1
len: 14
d_gene: TRBD1
j_gene: TRBJ2-7
abundance: -
CDR3nt: TGTGCCAGCAGTGAATCGGACAGGGTGGACGAGCAGTACTTC
CDR3aa: CASSESDRVDEQYF

v_gene: TRBV27
len: 15
d_gene: -
j_gene: TRBJ1-1
abundance: once
CDR3nt: TGTGCCAGCAGCGAACAGGGTTTCGGGAACACTGAAGCTTTCTTT
CDR3aa: CASSEQGFGNTEAFF

v_gene: TRBV6-1
len: 14
d_gene: TRBD1
j_gene: TRBJ1-5
abundance: -
CDR3nt: TGTGCCAGCAACATGGGACAGAACATTGGGACCCAGCATTTT
CDR3aa: CASNMGQNIGTQHF